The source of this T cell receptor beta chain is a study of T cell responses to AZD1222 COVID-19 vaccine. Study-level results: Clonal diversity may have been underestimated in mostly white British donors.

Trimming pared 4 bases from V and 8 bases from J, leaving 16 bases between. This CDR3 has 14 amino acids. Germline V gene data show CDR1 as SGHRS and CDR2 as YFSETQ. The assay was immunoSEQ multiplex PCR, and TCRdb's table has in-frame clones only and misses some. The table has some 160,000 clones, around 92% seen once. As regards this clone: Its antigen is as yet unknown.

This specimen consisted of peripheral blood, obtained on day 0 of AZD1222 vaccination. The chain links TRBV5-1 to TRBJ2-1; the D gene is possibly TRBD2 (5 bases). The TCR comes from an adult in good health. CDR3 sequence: CASSQYTGEDEQFF. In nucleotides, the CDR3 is TGCGCCAGCAGCCAATATACCGGGGAAGATGAGCAGTTCTTC. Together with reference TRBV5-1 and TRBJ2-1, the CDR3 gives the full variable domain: KAGVTQTPRYLIKTRGQQVTLSCSPISGHRSVSWYQQTPGQGLQFLFEYFSETQRNKGNFPGRFSGRQFSNSRSEMNVSTLELGDSALYLCASSQYTGEDEQFFGPGTRLTVL.